A selection of T cell receptor beta chains follows, all from one sample in a study of shared clonotypes between healthy human individuals. Generated by immunoSEQ multiplex PCR, the TCRdb table keeps only in-frame clones and is missing some. The top ten clones hold around 0.4% of a sample with a few million clones, 85% to 95% of them seen once. The sample was naive CD4+ T cells from PBMCs. These receptors all stem from a man between 18 and 29 years old in good health. Some clones in this sample may be carry-over from other donors' samples. Both conserved end residues are part of each CDR3. Fields, in order: CDR3 DNA, CDR3 protein, clone size, D gene, J gene, V gene. The D gene is left open where the match is weak. Clone sizes are given selectively: once, few, many, or a class where the clone is expanded.

CDR3nt: TGTGCCAGCAGTTCGCTGGGGAGCGAACACTACAATGAGCAGTTCTTC
CDR3aa: CASSSLGSEHYNEQFF
abundance: NA
d_gene: NA
j_gene: TRBJ2-1
v_gene: TRBV28

CDR3nt: TGTGCCAGCAGCGTAGATCAGCCCCAGCATTTT
CDR3aa: CASSVDQPQHF
abundance: NA
d_gene: NA
j_gene: TRBJ1-5
v_gene: TRBV28

CDR3nt: TGTGCCAGCAGCCTAGACTGGACTAGCGGGACGGGGGGAAAGTTCTTC
CDR3aa: CASSLDWTSGTGGKFF
abundance: NA
d_gene: TRBD2
j_gene: TRBJ2-1
v_gene: TRBV7-3

CDR3nt: TGTGCCAGCAGTTACGGTACTAGCGGGAGCAGGGAGACCCAGTACTTC
CDR3aa: CASSYGTSGSRETQYF
abundance: NA
d_gene: TRBD2
j_gene: TRBJ2-5
v_gene: TRBV6-5

CDR3nt: TGTGCCAGTAGTCCCCGGGACAGGGGGCGGGTCGAGCAGTACTTC
CDR3aa: CASSPRDRGRVEQYF
abundance: NA
d_gene: TRBD1
j_gene: TRBJ2-7
v_gene: TRBV19

CDR3nt: TGCGCCAGCAGTGAGTCGGACGGCAGGGGAGGGTCTGAAGCTTTCTTT
CDR3aa: CASSESDGRGGSEAFF
abundance: NA
d_gene: NA
j_gene: TRBJ1-1
v_gene: TRBV10-1

CDR3nt: TGTGCCAGCAGTTTACGAACCCCGGGACAGGGGCAAGAGACCCAGTACTTC
CDR3aa: CASSLRTPGQGQETQYF
abundance: NA
d_gene: TRBD1
j_gene: TRBJ2-5
v_gene: TRBV28

CDR3nt: TGTGCCAGCAGCGTAGACAGCGGGAGGGCCGGCGAGCAGTACTTC
CDR3aa: CASSVDSGRAGEQYF
abundance: NA
d_gene: TRBD2
j_gene: TRBJ2-7
v_gene: TRBV9

CDR3nt: TGTGCCAGCAAAACATGGGGCACTGAAGCTTTCTTT
CDR3aa: CASKTWGTEAFF
abundance: NA
d_gene: NA
j_gene: TRBJ1-1
v_gene: TRBV6-1

CDR3nt: TGTGCCAGCAGCCATAGCGGGAGCGTATCCTCTACTAGCACAGATACGCAGTATTTT
CDR3aa: CASSHSGSVSSTSTDTQYF
abundance: NA
d_gene: TRBD2
j_gene: TRBJ2-3
v_gene: TRBV28

CDR3nt: TGTGCCAGCAGCGCCCCCTCGATCGGCGGGACTAGCGGGACGTACGATTCAGATACGCAGTATTTT
CDR3aa: CASSAPSIGGTSGTYDSDTQYF
abundance: NA
d_gene: TRBD2
j_gene: TRBJ2-3
v_gene: TRBV9

CDR3nt: TGTGCCAGCAGTTTAACCGGCCAGGGGGTTGATCAGCCCCAGCATTTT
CDR3aa: CASSLTGQGVDQPQHF
abundance: NA
d_gene: TRBD1
j_gene: TRBJ1-5
v_gene: TRBV28

CDR3nt: TGCGCCAGCAGTGCTCGCTCCGGATCGGCAGATACGCAGTATTTT
CDR3aa: CASSARSGSADTQYF
abundance: NA
d_gene: NA
j_gene: TRBJ2-3
v_gene: TRBV10-1

CDR3nt: TGTGCCAGCAGCCCGAGCCAGGGAGGATATGGCTACACCTTC
CDR3aa: CASSPSQGGYGYTF
abundance: NA
d_gene: NA
j_gene: TRBJ1-2
v_gene: TRBV5-4

CDR3nt: TGTGCCAGCAGCTTAACTAGCGGAGGGACCTACGAGCAGTACTTC
CDR3aa: CASSLTSGGTYEQYF
abundance: NA
d_gene: TRBD2
j_gene: TRBJ2-7
v_gene: TRBV7-2

CDR3nt: TGTGCCAGCAGCCAACCCAACAGGCCCACGGAGCAGTACTTC
CDR3aa: CASSQPNRPTEQYF
abundance: NA
d_gene: NA
j_gene: TRBJ2-7
v_gene: TRBV7-9

CDR3nt: TGTGCCATCAGTGAGGGCCCTCGGGAGACCCAGTACTTC
CDR3aa: CAISEGPRETQYF
abundance: NA
d_gene: NA
j_gene: TRBJ2-5
v_gene: TRBV10-3

CDR3nt: TGCAGCGTCGGAGGCAGGAATAATGAAAAACTGTTTTTT
CDR3aa: CSVGGRNNEKLFF
abundance: once
d_gene: NA
j_gene: TRBJ1-4
v_gene: TRBV29-1

CDR3nt: TGTGCCAGCAGCGTAGACCCCCTTAGCGGGAGGGCCTCGGTGGCAGATACGCAGTATTTT
CDR3aa: CASSVDPLSGRASVADTQYF
abundance: NA
d_gene: TRBD2
j_gene: TRBJ2-3
v_gene: TRBV9

CDR3nt: TGTGCCAGCAGCTTAACCAGTTACGGTTCAGATACGCAGTATTTT
CDR3aa: CASSLTSYGSDTQYF
abundance: NA
d_gene: NA
j_gene: TRBJ2-3
v_gene: TRBV5-5

CDR3nt: TGCAGCGTTGGCCCCTATCACGGGAACACTGAAGCTTTCTTT
CDR3aa: CSVGPYHGNTEAFF
abundance: NA
d_gene: NA
j_gene: TRBJ1-1
v_gene: TRBV29-1

CDR3nt: TGTGCCACCAGCAGAGGTACGGGGCAACAGCCCCAGCATTTT
CDR3aa: CATSRGTGQQPQHF
abundance: few
d_gene: NA
j_gene: TRBJ1-5
v_gene: TRBV15

CDR3nt: TGTGCCAGCTCAGGGGGACATAGGGAGCAGTACTTC
CDR3aa: CASSGGHREQYF
abundance: NA
d_gene: NA
j_gene: TRBJ2-7
v_gene: TRBV18

CDR3nt: TGTGCCAGCATCCCTTCCGAGAAGGGACAGCTTTACAATGAGCAGTTCTTC
CDR3aa: CASIPSEKGQLYNEQFF
abundance: NA
d_gene: TRBD1
j_gene: TRBJ2-1
v_gene: TRBV5-6

CDR3nt: TGTGCCACCAGCCCCCTGGGGGTGCGGGACTATGGCTACACCTTC
CDR3aa: CATSPLGVRDYGYTF
abundance: NA
d_gene: NA
j_gene: TRBJ1-2
v_gene: TRBV15

CDR3nt: TGTGCCAGCAGTCGTTTCAACACCGGGGAGCTGTTTTTT
CDR3aa: CASSRFNTGELFF
abundance: NA
d_gene: NA
j_gene: TRBJ2-2
v_gene: TRBV27

CDR3nt: TGTGCCAGTAGTATAACTGGGGCCAAGACCACCATATATTTT
CDR3aa: CASSITGAKTTIYF
abundance: NA
d_gene: NA
j_gene: TRBJ1-3
v_gene: TRBV19

CDR3nt: TGTGCCAGCAGCACCAGGGTATTGTCCTCTGGAAACACCATATATTTT
CDR3aa: CASSTRVLSSGNTIYF
abundance: NA
d_gene: NA
j_gene: TRBJ1-3
v_gene: TRBV5-8

CDR3nt: TGTGCCAGCAGCCTGACTAGCGGGAGGGTGAACACCGGGGAGCTGTTTTTT
CDR3aa: CASSLTSGRVNTGELFF
abundance: NA
d_gene: TRBD2
j_gene: TRBJ2-2
v_gene: TRBV7-3

CDR3nt: TGTGCCAGCAGCCCAATCATTACCCTGGGAGGGGAGCAGTACTTC
CDR3aa: CASSPIITLGGEQYF
abundance: NA
d_gene: TRBD2
j_gene: TRBJ2-7
v_gene: TRBV5-4

CDR3nt: TGTGCCAGCAGCTTCCGGGACGGGGGGGGTGAAGCTTTCTTT
CDR3aa: CASSFRDGGGEAFF
abundance: NA
d_gene: NA
j_gene: TRBJ1-1
v_gene: TRBV7-9

CDR3nt: TGTGCCAGCAGTTCCCCGATTGGGGAGACCCAGTACTTC
CDR3aa: CASSSPIGETQYF
abundance: NA
d_gene: NA
j_gene: TRBJ2-5
v_gene: TRBV6-5

CDR3nt: TGTGCCAGCACGACCCGCGGCAGGGCTGACGCGAACTATGGCTACACCTTC
CDR3aa: CASTTRGRADANYGYTF
abundance: NA
d_gene: NA
j_gene: TRBJ1-2
v_gene: TRBV28

CDR3nt: TGTGCCAGCAGTTTTCTTTCAGGTCCTGAAGCTTTCTTT
CDR3aa: CASSFLSGPEAFF
abundance: NA
d_gene: NA
j_gene: TRBJ1-1
v_gene: TRBV28

CDR3nt: TGTGCCTGGACGAACAGGGGCTACGAGCAGTACTTC
CDR3aa: CAWTNRGYEQYF
abundance: NA
d_gene: TRBD1
j_gene: TRBJ2-7
v_gene: TRBV30

CDR3nt: TGTGCCAGCAGCGTCGGACAGGGCGGTGGAAACACCATATATTTT
CDR3aa: CASSVGQGGGNTIYF
abundance: NA
d_gene: TRBD1
j_gene: TRBJ1-3
v_gene: TRBV9

CDR3nt: TGTGCCAGCAGCTGGTCTCAGGGGGCGACCCAGTACTTC
CDR3aa: CASSWSQGATQYF
abundance: NA
d_gene: TRBD1
j_gene: TRBJ2-5
v_gene: TRBV7-9

CDR3nt: TGCGCCAGCAGTGAGTCGTCTAAGGACGGTAATGAGCAGTTCTTC
CDR3aa: CASSESSKDGNEQFF
abundance: NA
d_gene: NA
j_gene: TRBJ2-1
v_gene: TRBV10-1

CDR3nt: TGTGCCAGCTCACCAAACAGATACAATGAGCAGTTCTTC
CDR3aa: CASSPNRYNEQFF
abundance: NA
d_gene: NA
j_gene: TRBJ2-1
v_gene: TRBV18

CDR3nt: TGTGCCAGCAACGAGCAGCTGGGACTTGCCCGCAATGAGCAGTTCTTC
CDR3aa: CASNEQLGLARNEQFF
abundance: NA
d_gene: NA
j_gene: TRBJ2-1
v_gene: TRBV5-6

CDR3nt: TGTGCCAGCAGCCAATGGGGCCGAGGCTCCTACAATGAGCAGTTCTTC
CDR3aa: CASSQWGRGSYNEQFF
abundance: NA
d_gene: NA
j_gene: TRBJ2-1
v_gene: TRBV16

CDR3nt: TGTGCCAGCAGCTCCGGGCTCCGAGGGGGTAACAATGAGCAGTTCTTC
CDR3aa: CASSSGLRGGNNEQFF
abundance: NA
d_gene: NA
j_gene: TRBJ2-1
v_gene: TRBV7-3

CDR3nt: TGTGCCAGCTCCCCCAATACAGGGGCTTATAGCAATCAGCCCCAGCATTTT
CDR3aa: CASSPNTGAYSNQPQHF
abundance: NA
d_gene: TRBD1
j_gene: TRBJ1-5
v_gene: TRBV18

CDR3nt: TGCGCCAGCAGCTTTAGGACAGGGTCCTACGAGCAGTACTTC
CDR3aa: CASSFRTGSYEQYF
abundance: NA
d_gene: TRBD1
j_gene: TRBJ2-7
v_gene: TRBV5-1

CDR3nt: TGTGCCAGCAGGCGGGGAGGGACAGTTAATAATTCACCCCTCCACTTT
CDR3aa: CASRRGGTVNNSPLHF
abundance: NA
d_gene: TRBD1
j_gene: TRBJ1-6
v_gene: TRBV25-1

CDR3nt: TGTGCCAGCACCTCTCCCCGGGACAGGGGATCCTACAATGAGCAGTTCTTC
CDR3aa: CASTSPRDRGSYNEQFF
abundance: NA
d_gene: TRBD1
j_gene: TRBJ2-1
v_gene: TRBV27

CDR3nt: TGTGCCAGCTCACCCACGACAGACGATCAGCCCCAGCATTTT
CDR3aa: CASSPTTDDQPQHF
abundance: NA
d_gene: NA
j_gene: TRBJ1-5
v_gene: TRBV18

CDR3nt: TGTGCCAGTAGTATACAGGCAGGCAACTATGGCTACACCTTC
CDR3aa: CASSIQAGNYGYTF
abundance: NA
d_gene: NA
j_gene: TRBJ1-2
v_gene: TRBV19

CDR3nt: TGTGCCAGCAGCTTAGTGCGGGGGCCCTACAATGAGCAGTTCTTC
CDR3aa: CASSLVRGPYNEQFF
abundance: NA
d_gene: NA
j_gene: TRBJ2-1
v_gene: TRBV7-2

CDR3nt: TGTGCCAGCAGCGTAGGACAGGGTTACGAGCAGTACTTC
CDR3aa: CASSVGQGYEQYF
abundance: NA
d_gene: TRBD1
j_gene: TRBJ2-7
v_gene: TRBV11-2

CDR3nt: TGCAGCGCGAGTCTGGGGGCGGGAGGCCTTTTCTACGAGCAGTACTTC
CDR3aa: CSASLGAGGLFYEQYF
abundance: NA
d_gene: TRBD2
j_gene: TRBJ2-7
v_gene: TRBV29-1

CDR3nt: TGTGCCAGTAGTATAGGGGGTGGGACCGGGGAGCTGTTTTTT
CDR3aa: CASSIGGGTGELFF
abundance: NA
d_gene: NA
j_gene: TRBJ2-2
v_gene: TRBV19

CDR3nt: TGTGCCAGCAGTGAATTTGGAGCCAGCTATTTCGGCTACACCTTC
CDR3aa: CASSEFGASYFGYTF
abundance: NA
d_gene: NA
j_gene: TRBJ1-2
v_gene: TRBV6-1